The 4 T cell receptor beta chains given below trace back to one sample, sequenced in a study of CD8 T cells in ankylosing spondylitis. No cognate antigen is known for these TCRs. TCRdb reanalysed the 5' RACE reads using MiXCR and keeps one entry per CDR3 protein. This table has fewer than 500,000 distinct CDR3 sequences, around 26% appearing once. Study-wide results and caveats: Ankylosing spondylitis blood appeared to be characterized by a TCR beta motif of eight or nine highly homologous variants.

Material for sequencing was blood, either unsorted or a sorted T cell fraction (not recorded which). All receptors derive from a male donor with ankylosing spondylitis.

Points on this clonotype: At one end the junction does not follow the germline gene, possibly because of a read error. This chain uses TRBV3-1 with TRBJ2-5; 13 bases line up with TRBD2. The germline V gene has CDR1 LGHDT and CDR2 YNNKEL (reference sequence). This CDR3 region has 18 residues. CDR3 nucleotides: TGTGCCAGCAGTCAAGGTCGGACTAGCGGGAGATTCCAAGAGACCCAGTACTTC. Amino acids: CASSQGRTSGRFQETQYF.

The rearrangement links TRBV4-1 to TRBJ1-5, with a tentative D call TRBD1 (5 bases). CDR1 and CDR2 from the germline V gene are MGHRA and YSYEKL. V was shortened by 0 bases and J by 6 bases, with 6 bases between the two germline ends. The CDR3 runs 13 residues. CDR3 DNA: TGCGCCAGCAGCCAAGATCAGGGTCAGCCCCAGCATTTT. Translated: CASSQDQGQPQHF.

This clonotype has a single count. This rearrangement joins TRBV27 to TRBJ2-1; no clear D gene. The CDR3 contains 13 residues. CDR1 is MNHEY and CDR2 is SMNVEV in the germline V gene (reference sequence). Trimming took off 5 bases at V and 2 bases at J, with 7 bases between the two ends. CDR3 coding DNA: TGTGCCAGCAGTGAGCAACCCTACAATGAGCAGTTCTTC. Protein: CASSEQPYNEQFF.

J is TRBJ2-3 and V is TRBV15; possibly TRBD1 or TRBD2 for D (5 bases each). This CDR3 region has 17 residues. Germline lookup yields CDR1 LNHNV and CDR2 YYDKDF (reference sequence). V lost 0 bases to trimming and J lost 2 bases, with 15 bases between them. The CDR3, as DNA: TGTGCCACCAGCAGAGATGTTCTGGGACCTTTCACAGATACGCAGTATTTT. Translated, it gives CATSRDVLGPFTDTQYF.